This is a list of T cell receptor beta chains from one sample in a study of neurological immune-mediated disorders. One entry per CDR3 protein, called by TCRdb with MiXCR from the 5' RACE reads. The sample carries about 46,000 distinct CDR3 sequences, around 1.9% recorded once. What was sequenced was PBMCs. The receptors here all came from a woman aged 35 to 49 with multiple sclerosis. CDR3s include the opening cysteine and the closing phenylalanine or tryptophan. A D gene is named only where the DNA matches it firmly. A row's size may be missing; if present it is once, few, many or a size class.

CDR3 protein: CSGQDSFSGNTIYF
CDR3 DNA: TGCAGTGGCCAGGACTCCTTCTCTGGAAACACCATATATTTT
J gene: TRBJ1-3
clone size: many
D gene: .
V gene: TRBV20-1

CDR3 protein: CASSSGGRNQPQHF
CDR3 DNA: TGTGCCAGCAGCTCAGGGGGCCGGAATCAGCCCCAGCATTTT
J gene: TRBJ1-5
clone size: many
D gene: TRBD1
V gene: TRBV6-5

CDR3 protein: CSARTSGGVVEQFF
CDR3 DNA: TGCAGTGCGAGGACTAGCGGGGGGGTGGTTGAGCAGTTCTTC
J gene: TRBJ2-1
clone size: medium-sized
D gene: TRBD2
V gene: TRBV20-1

CDR3 protein: CASSYKRGGIETQYF
CDR3 DNA: TGTGCCAGCAGCTATAAGCGGGGGGGCATAGAGACCCAGTACTTC
J gene: TRBJ2-5
clone size: many
D gene: TRBD2
V gene: TRBV3-1

CDR3 protein: CASSLDWGISYEQYF
CDR3 DNA: TGCGCCAGCAGCTTGGACTGGGGGATTTCCTACGAGCAGTACTTC
J gene: TRBJ2-7
clone size: many
D gene: .
V gene: TRBV5-1

CDR3 protein: CASSLHGAGGRDTQYF
CDR3 DNA: TGTGCCAGCAGCTTACATGGTGCGGGGGGGCGAGATACGCAGTATTTT
J gene: TRBJ2-3
clone size: many
D gene: TRBD2
V gene: TRBV7-2

CDR3 protein: CASSSTGARVSTEAFF
CDR3 DNA: TGCGCCAGCAGCTCAACAGGGGCGCGGGTTAGCACTGAAGCTTTCTTT
J gene: TRBJ1-1
clone size: many
D gene: TRBD1
V gene: TRBV5-1

CDR3 protein: CSARDGGRSNQPQHF
CDR3 DNA: TGCAGTGCTAGAGATGGAGGGCGTAGCAATCAGCCCCAGCATTTT
J gene: TRBJ1-5
clone size: many
D gene: .
V gene: TRBV20-1

CDR3 protein: CAIRVGTPASGELFF
CDR3 DNA: TGTGCCATCAGGGTCGGGACACCCGCGTCCGGGGAGCTGTTTTTT
J gene: TRBJ2-2
clone size: many
D gene: .
V gene: TRBV10-3

CDR3 protein: CSANYRGREKLFF
CDR3 DNA: TGCAGTGCCAACTACAGGGGACGTGAAAAACTGTTTTTT
J gene: TRBJ1-4
clone size: many
D gene: TRBD1
V gene: TRBV20-1

CDR3 protein: CASSLRPGLAGEAGANVLTF
CDR3 DNA: TGTGCCAGCAGTTTACGACCCGGGCTAGCGGGGGAGGCTGGGGCCAACGTCCTGACTTTC
J gene: TRBJ2-6
clone size: many
D gene: TRBD2
V gene: TRBV12-3/TRBV12-4

CDR3 protein: CASSTPRGRGKLEAFF
CDR3 DNA: TGTGCCAGCAGCACGCCCCGGGGCAGGGGCAAACTGGAAGCTTTCTTT
J gene: TRBJ1-1
clone size: many
D gene: .
V gene: TRBV9

CDR3 protein: CATSDRRLAGETQYF
CDR3 DNA: TGTGCCACCAGTGATCGTCGACTAGCGGGAGAGACCCAGTACTTC
J gene: TRBJ2-5
clone size: many
D gene: TRBD2
V gene: TRBV24-1

CDR3 protein: CASSSPRTGIHEKLFF
CDR3 DNA: TGTGCCAGCAGCTCCCCACGGACAGGCATACATGAAAAACTGTTTTTT
J gene: TRBJ1-4
clone size: many
D gene: TRBD1
V gene: TRBV11-2

CDR3 protein: CASSLGAGGRNTEAFF
CDR3 DNA: TGCGCCAGCAGCTTGGGGGCAGGGGGCCGAAACACTGAAGCTTTCTTT
J gene: TRBJ1-1
clone size: many
D gene: TRBD1
V gene: TRBV5-1

CDR3 protein: CASSLALAGGSLDTQYF
CDR3 DNA: TGTGCCAGCAGTTTAGCGCTAGCGGGGGGGTCCTTAGATACGCAGTATTTT
J gene: TRBJ2-3
clone size: .
D gene: TRBD2
V gene: TRBV12-3/TRBV12-4

CDR3 protein: CSASLPGLANYEQYF
CDR3 DNA: TGCAGTGCTAGTTTACCGGGACTAGCGAATTACGAGCAGTACTTC
J gene: TRBJ2-7
clone size: many
D gene: TRBD2
V gene: TRBV20-1

CDR3 protein: CASSLNQNTEAFF
CDR3 DNA: TGCGCCAGCAGCTTGAATCAAAACACTGAAGCTTTCTTT
J gene: TRBJ1-1
clone size: many
D gene: .
V gene: TRBV5-1

CDR3 protein: CSAPPRGRHQPQHF
CDR3 DNA: TGCAGTGCTCCCCCCAGGGGGAGGCATCAGCCCCAGCATTTT
J gene: TRBJ1-5
clone size: .
D gene: TRBD1
V gene: TRBV20-1

CDR3 protein: CASSPSGAKNIQYF
CDR3 DNA: TGTGCCAGCAGCCCATCTGGTGCCAAAAACATTCAGTACTTC
J gene: TRBJ2-4
clone size: many
D gene: .
V gene: TRBV12-3/TRBV12-4

CDR3 protein: CASSFDRGSYNEQFF
CDR3 DNA: TGTGCCAGCAGTTTTGACAGGGGATCCTACAATGAGCAGTTCTTC
J gene: TRBJ2-1
clone size: many
D gene: TRBD1
V gene: TRBV12-3/TRBV12-4

CDR3 protein: CASSPRQGAGDTQYF
CDR3 DNA: TGCGCCAGCAGCCCCAGACAGGGGGCGGGAGATACGCAGTATTTT
J gene: TRBJ2-3
clone size: many
D gene: TRBD1
V gene: TRBV5-1

CDR3 protein: CASSSRWTELPQHF
CDR3 DNA: TGTGCCAGCAGCTCCCGTTGGACCGAACTGCCCCAGCATTTT
J gene: TRBJ1-5
clone size: many
D gene: .
V gene: TRBV13

CDR3 protein: CASSEEETGGYEQYF
CDR3 DNA: TGTGCCAGCAGTGAAGAGGAGACAGGGGGCTACGAGCAGTACTTC
J gene: TRBJ2-7
clone size: .
D gene: TRBD1
V gene: TRBV6-1

CDR3 protein: CSARPGGHAGSPLHF
CDR3 DNA: TGCAGTGCTAGACCAGGAGGGCATGCCGGTTCACCCCTCCACTTT
J gene: TRBJ1-6
clone size: many
D gene: .
V gene: TRBV20-1

CDR3 protein: CASSLSAGRSYNEQFF
CDR3 DNA: TGTGCCAGCAGCTTGTCGGCGGGACGGAGCTACAATGAGCAGTTCTTC
J gene: TRBJ2-1
clone size: many
D gene: .
V gene: TRBV5-6

CDR3 protein: CSVETLNGDEQFF
CDR3 DNA: TGCAGTGTCGAGACGCTGAACGGGGATGAGCAGTTCTTC
J gene: TRBJ2-1
clone size: many
D gene: .
V gene: TRBV20-1

CDR3 protein: CASSLVLGEQYF
CDR3 DNA: TGCGCCAGCAGCTTGGTTTTGGGTGAGCAGTACTTC
J gene: TRBJ2-7
clone size: many
D gene: .
V gene: TRBV5-1

CDR3 protein: CATSRVLVQPQHF
CDR3 DNA: TGTGCCACCAGCAGAGTGCTAGTCCAGCCCCAGCATTTT
J gene: TRBJ1-5
clone size: many
D gene: .
V gene: TRBV15